The entry below gives a single TCR beta chain sequence along with its context. They isolated at least 6 million PBMCs from each sample. PCR was performed a second time for 7 to 11 cycles using a sample-barcoded 5' primer and a J-beta primer mix. MiXCR, applied by TCRdb to the 5' RACE reads, yields one record per CDR3 protein. The repertoire holds about 1.8 million distinct CDR3 sequences, 40% to 55% seen once, with roughly 2.1% in the top ten. This record belongs to a study of blood T cells in healthy people across ages. About the study: About one barcoded beta molecule per two T cells was captured by template switching.

V gave up 6 bases and J gave up 9 bases, with 9 bases separating them. The CDR3 consists of 11 residues. The clonotype was recovered from a woman in her thirties or forties in good health. The chain couples TRBV12-3 or TRBV12-4 to TRBJ2-1; D perhaps matches TRBD1 (5 bases). What was sequenced was blood. CDR3 nucleotides: TGTGCCAGCAGGTGGGGCCGTGAGCAGTTCTTC. As protein: CASRWGREQFF.